Sequencing of this T cell receptor beta chain was carried out in a study of blood T cell repertoires in COVID-19. Overall study context: Collection of acute and convalescent COVID-19 samples took place in the United States, Italy and Spain.

Seattle-derived patients entered the study during active infection and were followed longitudinally. Per the original methods: By means of reference gene primer amplification, nucleated cell counts were estimated. The method was immunoSEQ multiplex PCR; TCRdb's version includes in-frame clones alone and lacks a portion of them. That table gives V, J and clone size, and the DNA gave D and trimming. The data show around 290,000 clones, with approximately 90% seen just once and 2% to 2.5% held by the top ten. This CDR3 spans 19 amino acids. Germline V gene lookup returns CDR1 SGHNT and CDR2 YENEEA. V gave up 4 bases and J gave up 0 bases; unmatched junction bases: 15.

The sample comprised peripheral blood. V gene TRBV11-3 combines with J gene TRBJ2-1, with 7 bases matching TRBD2. The origin of this receptor is a woman between 25 and 40 years old with COVID-19, enrolled during active disease. The chain's CDR3 is CASSSLGGSSGLSYNEQFF. In nucleotides, the CDR3 is TGTGCCAGCAGCTCCCTGGGCGGTTCTAGCGGACTCTCCTACAATGAGCAGTTCTTC. The full variable domain, completed using reference TRBV11-3 and TRBJ2-1, is EAGVVQSPRYKIIEKKQPVAFWCNPISGHNTLYWYLQNLGQGPELLIRYENEEAVDDSQLPKDRFSAERLKGVDSTLKIQPAELGDSAVYLCASSSLGGSSGLSYNEQFFGPGTRLTVL.